This entry features one T cell receptor (beta chain) sequence. From germline, CDR1 is LNHDA and CDR2 SQIVND (reference sequence). The CDR3 spans 17 residues. V was cut by 3 bases and J by 0 bases, with 14 bases left in between. The sample is drawn from a study of technical replicates of blood from a few donors. Generated by immunoSEQ multiplex PCR, the TCRdb table keeps only in-frame clones and is missing some. The top ten clones hold about 0.25% of a sample with about 79,000 clones, 94% of them seen once. The sample comprised T cells isolated from PBMCs. The chain combines TRBV19 with TRBJ1-4; D is undetermined. The source of this sequence is a human donor in good health. CDR3 amino acids: CASSIYGDRTTNEKLFF. The CDR3, as DNA: TGTGCCAGTAGTATCTACGGAGACCGGACAACTAATGAAAAACTGTTTTTT.